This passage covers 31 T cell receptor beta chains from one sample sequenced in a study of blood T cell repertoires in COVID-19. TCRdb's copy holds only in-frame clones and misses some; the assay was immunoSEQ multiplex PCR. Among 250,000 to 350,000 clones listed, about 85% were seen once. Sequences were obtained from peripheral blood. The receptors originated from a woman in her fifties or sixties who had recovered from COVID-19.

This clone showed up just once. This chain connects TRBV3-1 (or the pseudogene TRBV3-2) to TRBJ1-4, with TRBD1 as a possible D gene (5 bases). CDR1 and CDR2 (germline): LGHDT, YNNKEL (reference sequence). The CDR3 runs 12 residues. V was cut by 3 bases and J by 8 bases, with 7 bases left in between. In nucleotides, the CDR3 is TGTGCCAGCAGCCAGGGGGGGGAAAAACTGTTTTTT. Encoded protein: CASSQGGEKLFF.

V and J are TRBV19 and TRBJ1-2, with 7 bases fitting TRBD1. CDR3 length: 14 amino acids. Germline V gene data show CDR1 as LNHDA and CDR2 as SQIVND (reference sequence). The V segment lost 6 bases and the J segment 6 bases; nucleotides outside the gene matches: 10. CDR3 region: CASRERRGVHGYTF. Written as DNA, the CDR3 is TGTGCCAGTAGGGAGCGCAGGGGGGTTCATGGCTACACCTTC.

CDR3 in amino acids: CASSLWGGTDTQYF. The CDR3 DNA reads as TGCGCCAGCAGCCTTTGGGGAGGGACAGATACGCAGTATTTT. The chain is built from TRBV4-1 and TRBJ2-3; TRBD2 aligns across 7 bases. With 4 bases clipped from V and 3 bases from J, the junction kept 4 bases outside the gene matches. Germline-derived CDR1 and CDR2 are MGHRA and YSYEKL. The CDR3 has 14 amino acids.

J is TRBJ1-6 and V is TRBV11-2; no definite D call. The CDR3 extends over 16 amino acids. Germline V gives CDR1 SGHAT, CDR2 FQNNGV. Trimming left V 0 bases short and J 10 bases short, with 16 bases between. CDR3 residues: CASSLETAGVRSPLHF. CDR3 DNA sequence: TGTGCCAGCAGCTTAGAGACCGCCGGGGTTCGCTCACCCCTCCACTTT.

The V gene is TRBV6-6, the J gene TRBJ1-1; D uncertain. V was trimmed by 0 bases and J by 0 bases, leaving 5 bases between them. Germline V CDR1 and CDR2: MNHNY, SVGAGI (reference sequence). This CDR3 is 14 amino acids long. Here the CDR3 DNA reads TGTGCCAGCAGTTACTCGGCTCTGAACACTGAAGCTTTCTTT. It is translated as CASSYSALNTEAFF.

In DNA, the CDR3 is TGCGCCAGCAGCGGCGGGAGTAGCCAAGAGACCCAGTACTTC. It codes for CASSGGSSQETQYF. The chain links TRBV5-1 to TRBJ2-5; 7 bases fit TRBD2. The junction had 4 bases not matched to a gene; V was cut back by 4 bases and J by 1 base. This CDR3 has 14 residues. Germline-derived CDR1 and CDR2 are SGHRS and YFSETQ.

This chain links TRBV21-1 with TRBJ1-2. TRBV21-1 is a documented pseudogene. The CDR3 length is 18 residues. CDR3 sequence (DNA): TGTGCCAGCAGCAAAGAATATGCGGCGTTACGGTCGGACTATGGCTACACCTTC. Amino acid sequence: CASSKEYAALRSDYGYTF.

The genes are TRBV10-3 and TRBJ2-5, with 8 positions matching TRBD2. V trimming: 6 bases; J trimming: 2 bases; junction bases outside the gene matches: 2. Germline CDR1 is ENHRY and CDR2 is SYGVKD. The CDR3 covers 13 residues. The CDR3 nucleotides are TGTGCCATCAGAATAGCGGGGCAAGAGACCCAGTACTTC. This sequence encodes CAIRIAGQETQYF.

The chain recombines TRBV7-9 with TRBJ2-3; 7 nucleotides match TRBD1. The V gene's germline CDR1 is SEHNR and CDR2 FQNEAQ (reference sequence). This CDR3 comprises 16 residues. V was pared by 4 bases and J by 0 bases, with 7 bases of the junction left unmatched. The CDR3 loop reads CASSSWTGTSTDTQYF. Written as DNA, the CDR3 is TGTGCCAGCAGCTCCTGGACAGGCACTAGCACAGATACGCAGTATTTT.

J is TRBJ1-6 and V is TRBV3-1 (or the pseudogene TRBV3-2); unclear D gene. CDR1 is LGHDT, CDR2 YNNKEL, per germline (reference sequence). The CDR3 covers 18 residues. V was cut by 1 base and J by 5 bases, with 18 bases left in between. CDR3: CASSQVSVTVLNNSPLHF. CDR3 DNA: TGTGCCAGCAGCCAAGTCTCGGTTACAGTGCTCAATAATTCACCCCTCCACTTT.

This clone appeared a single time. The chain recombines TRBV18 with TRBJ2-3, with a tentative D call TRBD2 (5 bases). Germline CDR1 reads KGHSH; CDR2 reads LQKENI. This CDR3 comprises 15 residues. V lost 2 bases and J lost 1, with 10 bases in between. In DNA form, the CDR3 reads TGTGCCAGCTCACCATGGAGGAGCGGCACAGATACGCAGTATTTT. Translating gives CASSPWRSGTDTQYF. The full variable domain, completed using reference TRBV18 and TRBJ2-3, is NAGVMQNPRHLVRRRGQEARLRCSPMKGHSHVYWYRQLPEEGLKFMVYLQKENIIDESGMPKERFSAEFPKEGPSILRIQQVVRGDSAAYFCASSPWRSGTDTQYFGPGTRLTVL.

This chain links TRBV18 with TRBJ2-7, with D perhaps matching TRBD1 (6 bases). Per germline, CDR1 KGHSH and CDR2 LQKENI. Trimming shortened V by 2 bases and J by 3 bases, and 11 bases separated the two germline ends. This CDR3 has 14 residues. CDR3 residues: CASSPDLQGYEQYF. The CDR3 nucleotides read TGTGCCAGCTCACCAGATCTACAGGGCTACGAGCAGTACTTC.

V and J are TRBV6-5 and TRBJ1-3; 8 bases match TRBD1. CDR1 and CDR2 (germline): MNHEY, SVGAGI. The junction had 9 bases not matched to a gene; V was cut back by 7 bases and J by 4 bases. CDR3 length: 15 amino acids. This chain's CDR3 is CASNAGRDRGNTIYF. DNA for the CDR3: TGTGCCAGCAATGCCGGGCGGGACAGGGGAAACACCATATATTTT.

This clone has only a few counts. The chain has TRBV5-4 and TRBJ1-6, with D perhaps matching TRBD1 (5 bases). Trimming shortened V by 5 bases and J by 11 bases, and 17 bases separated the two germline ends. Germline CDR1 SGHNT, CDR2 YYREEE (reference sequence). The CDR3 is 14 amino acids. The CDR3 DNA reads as TGTGCCAGCAGTCCATCATGGGGGGAGCCACCCCTCCACTTT. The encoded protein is CASSPSWGEPPLHF.

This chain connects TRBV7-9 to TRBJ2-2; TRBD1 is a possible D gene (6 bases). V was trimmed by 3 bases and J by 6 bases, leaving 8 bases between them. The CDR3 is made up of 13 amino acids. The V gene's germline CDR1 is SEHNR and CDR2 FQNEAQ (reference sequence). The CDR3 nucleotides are TGTGCCAGCAGCTTTGGGGGCTCCGGGGAGCTGTTTTTT. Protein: CASSFGGSGELFF.

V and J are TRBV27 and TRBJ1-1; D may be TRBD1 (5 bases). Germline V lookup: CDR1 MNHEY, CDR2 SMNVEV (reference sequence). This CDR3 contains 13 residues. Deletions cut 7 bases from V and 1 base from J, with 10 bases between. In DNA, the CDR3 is TGTGCCAGCACCCAAACAGGGAACACTGAAGCTTTCTTT. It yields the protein CASTQTGNTEAFF.

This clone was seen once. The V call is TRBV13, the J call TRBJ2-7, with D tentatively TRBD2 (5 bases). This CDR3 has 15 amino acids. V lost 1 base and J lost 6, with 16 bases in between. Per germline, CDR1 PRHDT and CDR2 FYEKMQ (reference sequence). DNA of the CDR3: TGTGCCAGCAGCTTAGCATGGGGTACCCGGGGCGAGCAGTACTTC. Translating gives CASSLAWGTRGEQYF.

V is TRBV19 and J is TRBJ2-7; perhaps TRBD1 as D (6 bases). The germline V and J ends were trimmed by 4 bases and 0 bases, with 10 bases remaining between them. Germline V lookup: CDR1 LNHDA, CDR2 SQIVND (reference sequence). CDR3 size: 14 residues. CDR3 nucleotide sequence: TGTGCCAGTAGTAGACAGGCGAGCTCCTACGAGCAGTACTTC. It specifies CASSRQASSYEQYF.

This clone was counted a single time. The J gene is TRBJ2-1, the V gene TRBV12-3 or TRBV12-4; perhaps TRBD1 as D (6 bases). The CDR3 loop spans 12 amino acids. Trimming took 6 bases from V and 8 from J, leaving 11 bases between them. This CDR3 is CASSRTGYEQFF. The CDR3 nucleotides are TGTGCCAGCAGCCGTACAGGGTATGAGCAGTTCTTC.

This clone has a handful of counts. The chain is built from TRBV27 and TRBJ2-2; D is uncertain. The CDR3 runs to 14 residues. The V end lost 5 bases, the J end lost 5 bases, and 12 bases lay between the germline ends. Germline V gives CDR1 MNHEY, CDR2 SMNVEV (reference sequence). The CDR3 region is CASSPTPGTGELFF. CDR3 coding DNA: TGTGCCAGCAGTCCCACCCCCGGGACCGGGGAGCTGTTTTTT.

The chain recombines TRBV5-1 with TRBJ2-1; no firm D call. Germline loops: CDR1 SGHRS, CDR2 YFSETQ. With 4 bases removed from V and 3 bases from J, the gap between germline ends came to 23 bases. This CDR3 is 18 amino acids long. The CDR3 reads CASSPPNSRSNFYNEQFF. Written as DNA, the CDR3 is TGCGCCAGCAGCCCCCCGAATTCCCGGTCCAACTTCTACAATGAGCAGTTCTTC.

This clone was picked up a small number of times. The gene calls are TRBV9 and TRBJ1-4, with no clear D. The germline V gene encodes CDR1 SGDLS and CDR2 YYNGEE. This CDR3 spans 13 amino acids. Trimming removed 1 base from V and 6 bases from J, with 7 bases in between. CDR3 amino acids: CASSVSPDEKLFF. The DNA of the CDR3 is TGTGCCAGCAGCGTATCCCCCGATGAAAAACTGTTTTTT.

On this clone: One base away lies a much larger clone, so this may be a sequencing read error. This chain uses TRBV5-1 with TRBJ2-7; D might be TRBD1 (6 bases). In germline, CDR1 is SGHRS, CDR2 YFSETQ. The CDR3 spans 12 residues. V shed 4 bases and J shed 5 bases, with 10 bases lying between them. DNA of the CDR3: TGCGCCAGCAGCGTACAGGGAAACGAGCAGTACTTC. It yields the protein CASSVQGNEQYF.

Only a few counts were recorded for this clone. The CDR3 region has the DNA TGCGCCAGCATCGACAACGCCGTGGGCACTGAAGCTTTCTTT. Translation: CASIDNAVGTEAFF. The chain links TRBV5-1 to TRBJ1-1, with D unresolved. The germline V gene encodes CDR1 SGHRS and CDR2 YFSETQ. V dropped 6 bases and J dropped 4 bases, with 16 bases sitting between them. The CDR3 spans 14 residues.

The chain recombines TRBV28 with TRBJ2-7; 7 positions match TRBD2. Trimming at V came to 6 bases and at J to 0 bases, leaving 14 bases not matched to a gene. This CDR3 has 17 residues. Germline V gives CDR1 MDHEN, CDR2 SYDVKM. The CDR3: CASSSPRGTRSSYEQYF. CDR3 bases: TGTGCCAGCAGCTCCCCGCGGGGGACCCGCAGCTCCTACGAGCAGTACTTC.

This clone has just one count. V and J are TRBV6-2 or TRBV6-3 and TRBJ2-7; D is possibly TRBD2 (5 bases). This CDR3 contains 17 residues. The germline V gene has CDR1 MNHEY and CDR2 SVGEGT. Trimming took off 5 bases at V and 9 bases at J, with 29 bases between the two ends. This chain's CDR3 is CASSPGFSPGIRFGQYF. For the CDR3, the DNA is TGTGCCAGCAGTCCCGGGTTTTCTCCGGGGATCAGGTTCGGGCAGTACTTC.

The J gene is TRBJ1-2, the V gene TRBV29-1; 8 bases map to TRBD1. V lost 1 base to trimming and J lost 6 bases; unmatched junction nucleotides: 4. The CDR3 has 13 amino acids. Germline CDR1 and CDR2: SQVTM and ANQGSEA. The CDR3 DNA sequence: TGCAGCGTTGAAGGGCCAGGGGGCGATGGCTACACCTTC. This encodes CSVEGPGGDGYTF. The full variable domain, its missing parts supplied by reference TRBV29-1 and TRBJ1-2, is SAVISQKPSRDICQRGTSLTIQCQVDSQVTMMFWYRQQPGQSLTLIATANQGSEATYESGFVIDKFPISRPNLTFSTLTVSNMSPEDSSIYLCSVEGPGGDGYTFGSGTRLTVV.

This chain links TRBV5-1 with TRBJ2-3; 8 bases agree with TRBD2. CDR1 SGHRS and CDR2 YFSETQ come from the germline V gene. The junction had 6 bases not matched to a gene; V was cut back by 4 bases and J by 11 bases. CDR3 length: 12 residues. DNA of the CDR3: TGCGCCAGCAGCCCAGCGGGGGTTAGGCAGTATTTT. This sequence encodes CASSPAGVRQYF.

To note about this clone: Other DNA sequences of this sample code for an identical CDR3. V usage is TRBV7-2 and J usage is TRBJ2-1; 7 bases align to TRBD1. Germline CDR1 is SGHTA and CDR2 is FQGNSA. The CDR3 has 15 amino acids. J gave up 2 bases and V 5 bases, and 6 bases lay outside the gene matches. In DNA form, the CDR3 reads TGTGCCAGCAGCCTCGACAGGGCCCCCTACAATGAGCAGTTCTTC. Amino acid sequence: CASSLDRAPYNEQFF.

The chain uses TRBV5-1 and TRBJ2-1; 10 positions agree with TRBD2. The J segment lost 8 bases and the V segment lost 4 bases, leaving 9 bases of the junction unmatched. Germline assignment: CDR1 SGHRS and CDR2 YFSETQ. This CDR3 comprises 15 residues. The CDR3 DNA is TGCGCCAGCAGCCCCCGGGCTAGCGGGGGAGATGAGCAGTTCTTC. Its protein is CASSPRASGGDEQFF.

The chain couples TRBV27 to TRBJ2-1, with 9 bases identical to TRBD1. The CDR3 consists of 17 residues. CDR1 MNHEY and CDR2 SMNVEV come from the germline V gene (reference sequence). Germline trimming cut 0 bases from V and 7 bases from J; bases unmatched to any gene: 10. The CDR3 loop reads CASSLSHPGQGSNEQFF. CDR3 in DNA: TGTGCCAGCAGTTTATCACATCCGGGACAGGGTTCGAATGAGCAGTTCTTC.